What follows are 19 T cell receptor beta chains derived from one specimen sequenced in a study of tumor and adjacent non-tumor tissue in lung cancer. The library came from three nested PCR rounds adapted from ARM-PCR protocols. Using its own MiXCR run on the multiplex PCR reads, TCRdb lists one record per CDR3 protein. The table has some 80,000 distinct CDR3 sequences, 72% seen once. This sample's RNA came from whole unsorted tissue. Sequencing was performed on lung tumor tissue. These receptors came from a woman aged 40 to 50 with non-small cell lung cancer.

Points on this clonotype: Possible read error: a much larger clone is one base away. This CDR3 is CASSLYRQSTRALRF. DNA for the CDR3: TGTGCCAGCAGTTTATACAGACAGTCCACGAGAGCCCTCCGCTTT. This chain connects TRBV28 to TRBJ1-6, with a possible D match to TRBD1 (5 bases). Per the germline V gene, CDR1 is MDHEN and CDR2 is SYDVKM. The CDR3 loop spans 15 amino acids.

This clonotype has only one observation. One end of the junction varies from germline; a read error may be responsible. The chain is built from TRBV11-2 and TRBJ1-2; 8 bases line up with TRBD1. The CDR3 has 13 amino acids. Germline values: CDR1 SGHAT, CDR2 FQNNGV. The DNA for the CDR3 is TGTGCCAGCAGCTTAGAGGACAGGGATGGCTACACATTT. Encoded protein: CASSLEDRDGYTF.

Remarks on this clonotype: The germline gene is not matched at one end of the junction; a read error may be the cause. The rearrangement joins TRBV4-2 to TRBJ2-7; either TRBD1 or TRBD2 may fit D (6 bases each). Germline V lookup: CDR1 LGHNA, CDR2 YNFKEQ. This CDR3 has 18 amino acids. CDR3 in amino acids: CASSQDCASRGATYEQYF. The CDR3 coding sequence is TGTGCCAGCAGTCAAGATTGTGCTAGTAGGGGGGCTACCTACGAGCAGTACTTC.

This sequence joins TRBV12-3 or TRBV12-4 and TRBJ1-5, with D unresolved. The V end was cut by 3 bases, the J end by 3 bases, with 9 bases between. The CDR3 is 14 residues long. The chain's CDR3 is CASSFFGLNQPQHF. DNA of the CDR3: TGTGCCAGCAGTTTCTTTGGTCTCAATCAGCCCCAGCATTTT.

Only a few counts were recorded for this clonotype. The J gene is TRBJ2-1, the V gene TRBV7-9; 12 bases line up with TRBD2. Germline loops: CDR1 SEHNR, CDR2 FQNEAQ (reference sequence). CDR3 length equals 13 residues. V was pared by 8 bases and J by 9 bases, with 5 bases of the junction left unmatched. The CDR3 here is CASPSGRAVEQFF. In nucleotides, the CDR3 is TGTGCCAGCCCTAGCGGGAGGGCCGTTGAGCAGTTCTTC.

The gene calls are TRBV11-2 and TRBJ1-1, with TRBD1 identical over 8 bases. The length of the CDR3 is 16 residues. In germline, CDR1 is SGHAT, CDR2 FQNNGV. Losses at the gene ends were 0 bases for V and 2 bases for J; bases not matched to a gene: 5. CDR3 sequence reads: CASSLEIQGVNTEAFF. CDR3 nucleotide sequence: TGTGCCAGCAGCTTAGAAATACAGGGGGTCAACACTGAAGCTTTCTTT.

Concerning this clonotype itself: One end of the junction fails to match germline, which may point to a read error. V and J are TRBV5-1 and TRBJ2-6; the match to TRBD1 covers 7 bases. The CDR3 runs 16 residues. The germline gives CDR1 SGHRS, CDR2 YFSETQ. The CDR3 bases are TGCGCCAGCACCCGGCGGACAGGCTTTGGGGCCAACCTCCTGACTTTC. Translating gives CASTRRTGFGANLLTF.

This clonotype showed up many times. In nucleotides, the CDR3 is TGTGCCAGCAGGGTAGCGGGAGGGCCCGACGAGCAGTACTTC. This encodes CASRVAGGPDEQYF. This chain links TRBV28 with TRBJ2-7; TRBD2 matches 11 bases. The junction had 6 bases not matched to a gene; V was cut back by 6 bases and J by 5 bases. This CDR3 is 14 amino acids long. The V gene's germline CDR1 is MDHEN and CDR2 SYDVKM.

This clonotype appeared a single time. Since the CDR3 does not end with the conserved phenylalanine or tryptophan, this likely comes from a read error. This chain uses TRBV6-2 or TRBV6-3 with TRBJ1-2; D is perhaps TRBD1 (6 bases). CDR1 MNHEY and CDR2 SVGEGT come from the germline V gene. Trimming stripped 7 bases from V and 4 bases from J, with 16 bases between. The CDR3 is 14 amino acids. The CDR3 region is CASNWKGVSYGYTL. CDR3 nucleotide sequence: TGTGCCAGCAACTGGAAGGGGGTTAGCTATGGCTACACCTTA.

To note about this clonotype: Its ends do not fully match the called genes, so a read error is possible. CDR3 DNA: TGCGCCAGCGGAGCGGGAGAAACCTACAATGAACAGTTCTTC. Protein product: CASGAGETYNEQFF. The rearrangement links TRBV5-1 to TRBJ2-1; 8 bases are shared with TRBD2. CDR3 length equals 14 residues. The germline gives CDR1 SGHRS, CDR2 YFSETQ.

Comments on this clonotype: A much larger clone differs from this one at a single base, so this may be a read error. V gene TRBV20-1 combines with J gene TRBJ2-5; no clear D gene. This CDR3 spans 13 amino acids. V shed 6 bases and J shed 4 bases, with 15 bases lying between them. Germline values: CDR1 DFQATT, CDR2 SNEGSKA (reference sequence). In DNA, the CDR3 is TGCAGTGCCGGACGGACGAAGGGAGAGACCCAGTACTTC. Amino acid sequence: CSAGRTKGETQYF.

This clonotype was picked up a small number of times. Germline and junction disagree at one end, which may indicate a read error. CDR3 sequence: CAGSQTSGGAQEQYF. In DNA form, the CDR3 reads TGCGCCGGCAGCCAAACTAGCGGGGGGGCGCAAGAGCAGTACTTC. The chain joins TRBV4-1 to TRBJ2-7, with TRBD2 matching 13 bases. CDR3 length: 15 residues. Germline V gene data show CDR1 as MGHRA and CDR2 as YSYEKL.

The V gene is TRBV7-9, the J gene TRBJ2-4; TRBD1 or TRBD2 may be the D gene (5 bases each). Germline V gene sequence: CDR1 SEHNR, CDR2 FQNEAQ (reference sequence). The V end was cut by 5 bases, the J end by 2 bases, with 13 bases between. CDR3 size: 15 residues. CDR3 nucleotides: TGTGCCAGCAGCCCTACGAGGGGTACCAAAAACATTCAGTACTTC. Protein: CASSPTRGTKNIQYF.

Regarding this clonotype: Relative to the germline gene, one junction end is altered; a read error may explain this. The chain is built from TRBV11-1 and TRBJ1-6; maybe TRBD1 (6 bases). CDR1 and CDR2 from the germline V gene are SGHAT and FQDESV (reference sequence). The CDR3 extends over 14 amino acids. The CDR3 DNA is TGTGCGAGCAACTCAAAACAGGGAAATTCACCCCTCCACTTT. Amino acids: CASNSKQGNSPLHF. The full variable domain, its missing parts supplied by reference TRBV11-1 and TRBJ1-6, is EAEVAQSPRYKITEKSQAVAFWCDPISGHATLYWYRQILGQGPELLVQFQDESVVDDSQLPKDRFSAERLKGVDSTLKIQPAELGDSAMYLCASNSKQGNSPLHFGNGTRLTVT.

A note on this clonotype: The junction departs from germline at one end; a sequencing error may be responsible. The chain recombines TRBV6-1 with TRBJ2-7, with D possibly being TRBD1 (6 bases). Germline lookup yields CDR1 MNHNS and CDR2 SASEGT. The CDR3 is 14 residues long. The CDR3 region is CASTPGHRHYEQYF. In nucleotides, the CDR3 is TGTGCAAGCACCCCGGGACATAGACACTACGAGCAGTACTTC.

Ten or more counts support this clonotype. This chain joins TRBV28 and TRBJ2-7; no clear D. The CDR3 extends over 13 amino acids. V was shortened by 6 bases and J by 4 bases, with 13 bases between the two germline ends. Germline values: CDR1 MDHEN, CDR2 SYDVKM. For the CDR3, the DNA is TGTGCCAGCAGCCCGAAAAGTACTTACGAGCAGTACTTC. As protein: CASSPKSTYEQYF.

In regard to this clonotype: The junction shows a germline mismatch at one end, possibly a read error. The V gene is TRBV6-5, the J gene TRBJ1-5; D gene uncertain. Germline V lookup: CDR1 MNHEY, CDR2 SVGAGI. CDR3 length equals 13 residues. CDR3 bases: TGTGCCAGCAATCACTCGGAGAATCAACCCCAGCATTTT. Its translation: CASNHSENQPQHF.

This clonotype was counted only a few times. One end of the junction varies from germline; a read error may be responsible. The chain recombines TRBV4-1 with TRBJ1-5; a weak D match, TRBD1 (6 bases). The CDR3 sequence is 14 residues long. Germline assignment: CDR1 MGHRA and CDR2 YSYEKL. In DNA, the CDR3 is TGCGTCAGCAGCCCATATGGGGGCAATCAGCCCCAGCACTTT. Protein product: CVSSPYGGNQPQHF.

As to this clonotype: Being one base from a much bigger clone, this may be a read error. The chain recombines TRBV29-1 with TRBJ2-3; D ambiguous. The germline V and J ends were trimmed by 6 bases and 2 bases, with 15 bases remaining between them. There are 14 residues in the CDR3. CDR1 SQVTM and CDR2 ANQGSEA come from the germline V gene. The CDR3 loop reads CSVPDGPPTDTQYF. CDR3 sequence (DNA): TGCAGCGTGCCAGACGGGCCCCCCACAGATACGCAGTATTTT.